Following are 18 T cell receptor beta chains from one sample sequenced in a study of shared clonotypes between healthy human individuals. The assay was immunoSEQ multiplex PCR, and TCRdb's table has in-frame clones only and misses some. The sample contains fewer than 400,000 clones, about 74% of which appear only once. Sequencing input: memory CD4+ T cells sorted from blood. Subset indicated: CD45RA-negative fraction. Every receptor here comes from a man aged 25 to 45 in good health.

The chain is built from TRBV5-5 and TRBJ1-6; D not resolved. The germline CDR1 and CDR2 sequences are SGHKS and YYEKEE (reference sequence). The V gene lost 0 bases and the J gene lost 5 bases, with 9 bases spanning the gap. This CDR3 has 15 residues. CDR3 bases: TGTGCCAGCAGCTTGGTATGGACGGATAATTCACCCCTCCACTTT. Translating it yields CASSLVWTDNSPLHF.

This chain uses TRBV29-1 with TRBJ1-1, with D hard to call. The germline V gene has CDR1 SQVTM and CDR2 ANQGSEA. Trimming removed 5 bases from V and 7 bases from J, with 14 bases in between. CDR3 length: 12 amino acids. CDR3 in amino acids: CSVIASRYEAFF. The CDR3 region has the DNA TGCAGCGTTATCGCAAGCAGATATGAAGCTTTCTTT.

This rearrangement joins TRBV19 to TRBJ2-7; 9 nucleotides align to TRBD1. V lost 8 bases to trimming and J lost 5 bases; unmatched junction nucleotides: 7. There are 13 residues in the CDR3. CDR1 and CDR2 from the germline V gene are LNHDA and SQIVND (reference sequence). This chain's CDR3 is CASGPGQGNEQYF. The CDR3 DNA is TGTGCCAGTGGCCCGGGACAGGGAAACGAGCAGTACTTC.

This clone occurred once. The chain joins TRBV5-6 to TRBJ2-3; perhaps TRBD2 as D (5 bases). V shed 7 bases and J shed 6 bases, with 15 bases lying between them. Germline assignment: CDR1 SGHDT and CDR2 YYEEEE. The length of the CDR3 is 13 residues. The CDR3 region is CASLGGGGDTQYF. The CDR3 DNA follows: TGTGCCAGCCTTGGAGGTGGAGGCGATACGCAGTATTTT.

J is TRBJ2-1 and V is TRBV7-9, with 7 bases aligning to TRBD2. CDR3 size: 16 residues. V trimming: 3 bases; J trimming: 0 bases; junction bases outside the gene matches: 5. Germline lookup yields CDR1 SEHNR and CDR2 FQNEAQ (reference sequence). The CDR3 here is CASSFKRGSSYNEQFF. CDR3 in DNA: TGTGCCAGCAGCTTTAAGCGGGGCAGCTCCTACAATGAGCAGTTCTTC.

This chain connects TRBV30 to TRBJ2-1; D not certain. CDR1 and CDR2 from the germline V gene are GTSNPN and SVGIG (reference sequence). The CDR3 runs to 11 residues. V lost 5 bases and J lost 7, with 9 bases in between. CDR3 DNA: TGTGCCTGGGCTGGCGAGAATGAGCAGTTCTTC. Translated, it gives CAWAGENEQFF. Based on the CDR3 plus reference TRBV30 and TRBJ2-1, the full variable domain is SQTIHQWPATLVQPVGSPLSLECTVEGTSNPNLYWYRQAAGRGLQLLFYSVGIGQISSEVPQNLSASRPQDRQFILSSKKLLLSDSGFYLCAWAGENEQFFGPGTRLTVL.

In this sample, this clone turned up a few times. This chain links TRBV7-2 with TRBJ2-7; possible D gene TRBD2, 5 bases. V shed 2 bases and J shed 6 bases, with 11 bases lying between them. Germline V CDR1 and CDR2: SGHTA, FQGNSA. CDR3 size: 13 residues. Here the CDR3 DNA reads TGTGCCAGCAGCTTAAGTACTAGGAGCGAGCAGTACTTC. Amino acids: CASSLSTRSEQYF. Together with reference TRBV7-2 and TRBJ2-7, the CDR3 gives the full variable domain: GAGVSQSPSNKVTEKGKDVELRCDPISGHTALYWYRQSLGQGLEFLIYFQGNSAPDKSGLPSDRFSAERTGGSVSTLTIQRTQQEDSAVYLCASSLSTRSEQYFGPGTRLTVT.

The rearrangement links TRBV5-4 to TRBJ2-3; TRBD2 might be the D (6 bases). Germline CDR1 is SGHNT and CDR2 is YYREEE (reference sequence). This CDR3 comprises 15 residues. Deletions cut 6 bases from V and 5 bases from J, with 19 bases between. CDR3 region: CASTSPGTWGDTQYF. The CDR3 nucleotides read TGTGCCAGCACCAGTCCCGGGACTTGGGGAGATACGCAGTATTTT.

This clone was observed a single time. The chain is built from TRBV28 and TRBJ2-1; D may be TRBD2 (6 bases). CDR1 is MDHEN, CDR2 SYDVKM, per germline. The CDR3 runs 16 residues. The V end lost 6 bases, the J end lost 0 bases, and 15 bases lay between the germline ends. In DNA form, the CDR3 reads TGTGCCAGCAGCCGCCCTATCGGGAGCTCCTACAATGAGCAGTTCTTC. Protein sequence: CASSRPIGSSYNEQFF.

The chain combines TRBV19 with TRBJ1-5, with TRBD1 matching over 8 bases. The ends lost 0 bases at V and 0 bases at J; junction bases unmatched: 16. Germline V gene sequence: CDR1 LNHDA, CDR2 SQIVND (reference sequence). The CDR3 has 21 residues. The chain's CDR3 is CASSIDDWTGTGFYSNQPQHF. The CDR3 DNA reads TGTGCCAGTAGTATAGACGACTGGACAGGGACCGGATTTTATAGCAATCAGCCCCAGCATTTT. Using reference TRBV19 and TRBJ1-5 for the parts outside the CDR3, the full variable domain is DGGITQSPKYLFRKEGQNVTLSCEQNLNHDAMYWYRQDPGQGLRLIYYSQIVNDFQKGDIAEGYSVSREKKESFPLTVTSAQKNPTAFYLCASSIDDWTGTGFYSNQPQHFGDGTRLSIL.

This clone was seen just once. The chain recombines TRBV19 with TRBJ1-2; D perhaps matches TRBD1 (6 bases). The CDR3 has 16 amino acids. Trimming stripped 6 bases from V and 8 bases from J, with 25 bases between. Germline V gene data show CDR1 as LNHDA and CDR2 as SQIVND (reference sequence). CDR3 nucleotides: TGTGCCAGTAGCGATCGAGCGGACAGCCTCAGAAGGGGCTACACCTTC. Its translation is CASSDRADSLRRGYTF.

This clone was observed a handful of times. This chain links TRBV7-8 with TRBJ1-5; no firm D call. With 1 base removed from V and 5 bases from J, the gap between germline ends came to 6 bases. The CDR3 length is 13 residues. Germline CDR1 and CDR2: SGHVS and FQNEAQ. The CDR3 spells CASSLGIDQPQHF. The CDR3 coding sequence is TGTGCCAGCAGCTTAGGGATCGATCAGCCCCAGCATTTT.

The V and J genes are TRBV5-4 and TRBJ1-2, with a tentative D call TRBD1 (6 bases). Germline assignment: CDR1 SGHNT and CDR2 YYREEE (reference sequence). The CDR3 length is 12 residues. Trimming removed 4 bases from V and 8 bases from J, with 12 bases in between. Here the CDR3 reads CASSPGVGGYTF. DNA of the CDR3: TGTGCCAGCAGCCCAGGGGTGGGAGGCTACACCTTC.

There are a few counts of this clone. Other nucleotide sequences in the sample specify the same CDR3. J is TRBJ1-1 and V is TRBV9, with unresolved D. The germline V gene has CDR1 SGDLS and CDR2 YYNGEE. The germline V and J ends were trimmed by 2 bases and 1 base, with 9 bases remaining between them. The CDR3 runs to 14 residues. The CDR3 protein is CASSVSGQNTEAFF. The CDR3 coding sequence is TGTGCCAGCAGCGTGAGTGGGCAGAACACTGAAGCTTTCTTT.

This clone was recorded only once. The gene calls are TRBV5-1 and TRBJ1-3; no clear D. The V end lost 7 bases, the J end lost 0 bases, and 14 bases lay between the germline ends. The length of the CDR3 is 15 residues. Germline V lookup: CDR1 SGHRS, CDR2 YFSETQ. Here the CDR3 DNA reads TGCGCCAGCTGTCCAGACGGATTCTCTGGAAACACCATATATTTT. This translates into CASCPDGFSGNTIYF.

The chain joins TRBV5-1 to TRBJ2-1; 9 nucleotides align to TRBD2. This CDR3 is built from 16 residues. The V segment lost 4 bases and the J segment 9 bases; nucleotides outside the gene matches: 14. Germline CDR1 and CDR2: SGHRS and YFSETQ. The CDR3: CASSDNRKGLASEQFF. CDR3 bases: TGCGCCAGCAGCGATAATAGAAAGGGACTAGCCAGTGAGCAGTTCTTC.

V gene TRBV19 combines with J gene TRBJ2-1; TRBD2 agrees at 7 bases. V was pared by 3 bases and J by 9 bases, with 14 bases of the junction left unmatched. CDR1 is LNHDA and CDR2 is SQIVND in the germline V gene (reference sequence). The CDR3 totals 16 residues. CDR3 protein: CASSIPGSAGAREQFF. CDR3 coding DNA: TGTGCCAGTAGTATCCCAGGATCCGCGGGAGCCCGTGAGCAGTTCTTC.

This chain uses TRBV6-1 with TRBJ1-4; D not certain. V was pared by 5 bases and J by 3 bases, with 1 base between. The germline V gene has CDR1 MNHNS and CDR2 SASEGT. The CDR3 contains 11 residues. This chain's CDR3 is CASSSNEKLFF. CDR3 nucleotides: TGTGCCAGCAGTTCTAATGAAAAACTGTTTTTT.